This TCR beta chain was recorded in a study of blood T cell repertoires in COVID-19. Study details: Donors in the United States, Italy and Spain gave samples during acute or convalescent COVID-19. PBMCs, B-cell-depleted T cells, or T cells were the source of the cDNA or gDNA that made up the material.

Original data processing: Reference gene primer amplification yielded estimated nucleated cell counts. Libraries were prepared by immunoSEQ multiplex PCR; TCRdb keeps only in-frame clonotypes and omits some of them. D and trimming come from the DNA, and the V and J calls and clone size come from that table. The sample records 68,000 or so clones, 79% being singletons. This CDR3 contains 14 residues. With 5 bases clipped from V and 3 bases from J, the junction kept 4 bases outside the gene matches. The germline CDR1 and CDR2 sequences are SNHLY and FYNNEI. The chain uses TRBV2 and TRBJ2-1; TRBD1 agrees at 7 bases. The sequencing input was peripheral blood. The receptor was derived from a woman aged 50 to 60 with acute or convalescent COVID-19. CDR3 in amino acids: CASSRGQIYNEQFF. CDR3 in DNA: TGTGCCAGCAGTCGGGGACAGATCTACAATGAGCAGTTCTTC.